The clone carrying this TCR beta chain was recorded once. The antigen remains unidentified. Germline V gene sequence: CDR1 MNHNY, CDR2 SVGAGI (reference sequence). The J segment lost 3 bases and the V segment lost 7 bases, leaving 5 bases of the junction unmatched. CDR3 size: 14 residues. The data were taken from a study of shared clonotypes between healthy human individuals. Regarding the study as a whole: Clonotype sharing across donors was expected to vary with sequencing depth.

As originally analysed: Junction-only immunoSEQ data arrived without quality scores, meaning filtering differed. Sequencing was performed with immunoSEQ multiplex PCR; in TCRdb, only in-frame clones are kept and a portion is missing. Clone size and V and J calls were adopted from that table, with D and trimming inferred from the DNA. The repertoire includes fewer than 600,000 clones, 60% to 80% of them detected once, and about 12% sits in the top ten. This chain links TRBV6-6 with TRBJ2-3, with 9 bases identical to TRBD2. Sequenced input: PBMCs. This clonotype was obtained from a woman in her thirties or forties in good health. Some clones in this sample may be carry-over from other donors' samples. The CDR3 DNA reads as TGTGCCAGCAAGTTGCGGGAGGGGACAGATACGCAGTATTTT. Translated, it gives CASKLREGTDTQYF.